The 24 T cell receptor beta chains in this list originate from one sample, sequenced in a study of cytomegalovirus exposure and HLA in healthy donors. PCR amplification relied on 60 Vbeta primers (plus 13 Jbeta primers). Produced via immunoSEQ multiplex PCR; TCRdb's table is partial and in-frame only. This sample has about 200,000 clones, with 65% to 85% found just once. Sequenced material: PBMCs. These TCRs come from a boy aged 2 to 10 in good health and CMV-seronegative.

This clone was counted only a few times. V gene TRBV6-1 combines with J gene TRBJ2-6; tentative D call: TRBD1 (6 bases). V lost 6 bases to trimming and J lost 2 bases, with 17 bases between them. This CDR3 is built from 17 residues. Germline values: CDR1 MNHNS, CDR2 SASEGT. In DNA form, the CDR3 reads TGTGCCAGCAGCGAACAACCATCAGGGGCTGGGGCCAACGTCCTGACTTTC. Its protein is CASSEQPSGAGANVLTF.

V usage is TRBV27 and J usage is TRBJ2-7; D ambiguous. Trimming removed 3 bases from V and 3 bases from J, with 9 bases in between. Looked up from germline, CDR1 is MNHEY and CDR2 is SMNVEV (reference sequence). The length of the CDR3 is 13 residues. In DNA form, the CDR3 reads TGTGCCAGCAGTTTTCAGAAAGACTACGAGCAGTACTTC. This translates into CASSFQKDYEQYF.

On this clone: The junction shows a germline mismatch at one end, possibly a read error. The chain combines TRBV2 with TRBJ2-3; no definite D call. Per germline, CDR1 SNHLY and CDR2 FYNNEI. This CDR3 has 11 residues. CDR3 loop: CASSVSDAQYF. The CDR3 coding sequence is TGTGCCAGCAGTGTTTCAGATGCGCAGTATTTT.

The J gene is TRBJ2-2, the V gene TRBV7-3; perhaps TRBD2 as D (5 bases). Germline CDR1 reads SGHTA; CDR2 reads FQGTGA. This CDR3 has 15 amino acids. The ends were cut back, 8 bases at V and 5 bases at J, with 18 bases in the middle. The CDR3 region has the DNA TGTGCCAGCGCCCTTCCGGGGTTGAAAACCGGGGAGCTGTTTTTT. Its protein product is CASALPGLKTGELFF.

The rearrangement uses TRBV5-5 and TRBJ2-2, with TRBD1 identical over 7 bases. Trimming removed 0 bases from V and 4 bases from J; junction bases left unmatched: 6. CDR3 length: 16 residues. The germline V gene encodes CDR1 SGHKS and CDR2 YYEKEE (reference sequence). The DNA for the CDR3 is TGTGCCAGCAGCTTGGGAATAGACAGGGTCACCGGGGAGCTGTTTTTT. Amino acid sequence: CASSLGIDRVTGELFF.

The rearrangement joins TRBV7-9 to TRBJ2-5; TRBD1 might be the D (5 bases). This CDR3 is 14 amino acids long. V was shortened by 5 bases and J by 1 base, with 11 bases between the two germline ends. Germline CDR1 and CDR2: SEHNR and FQNEAQ (reference sequence). Here the CDR3 reads CASSPGSFQETQYF. In nucleotides, the CDR3 is TGTGCCAGCAGCCCAGGGTCTTTCCAAGAGACCCAGTACTTC.

The CDR3, as DNA: TGCGCCAGCAGCTTGGGGACTAGCGTGTTCCAGTACTTC. This sequence encodes CASSLGTSVFQYF. V usage is TRBV5-1 and J usage is TRBJ2-7, with 9 bases identical to TRBD2. Per the germline V gene, CDR1 is SGHRS and CDR2 is YFSETQ. CDR3 length: 13 residues. The V segment lost 0 bases and the J segment 10 bases; nucleotides outside the gene matches: 5.

The DNA of the CDR3 is TGTGCCAGCAGCCGCGACAGGGGGGACAATCAGCCCCAGCATTTT. Residues: CASSRDRGDNQPQHF. The gene calls are TRBV7-8 and TRBJ1-5; 9 bases are shared with TRBD1. Germline assignment: CDR1 SGHVS and CDR2 FQNEAQ. The CDR3 is made up of 15 amino acids. The V and J ends lost 5 bases and 3 bases, in that order; junction bases with no gene match: 5.

The V call is TRBV12-5, the J call TRBJ2-1; D is perhaps TRBD2 (6 bases). CDR1 and CDR2 from the germline V gene are LGHNT and FRNRAP. This CDR3 region has 15 residues. V was shortened by 7 bases and J by 3 bases, with 16 bases between the two germline ends. As DNA, the CDR3 is TGTGCTAGTGCCTCTCCGGACTACTTCTACAATGAGCAGTTCTTC. Protein product: CASASPDYFYNEQFF.

This chain connects TRBV21-1 to TRBJ1-1; the tabulated D call, TRBD1, remains unverified against the DNA. TRBV21-1 is flagged as a pseudogene. This CDR3 is 14 amino acids long. This CDR3 reads CASSPQGENTEAFF. The CDR3, as DNA: TGTGCCAGCAGCCCACAAGGGGAGAACACTGAAGCTTTCTTT.

J is TRBJ2-7 and V is TRBV21-1; TRBD2 is the table's D call, not checked against the DNA. TRBV21-1 is classified as a pseudogene. This CDR3 spans 13 amino acids. CDR3 coding DNA: TGTGCCAGCAGCAACGGTTTCTCCTACGAGCAGTACTTC. It is translated as CASSNGFSYEQYF.

The CDR3 sequence: CASSSDGGRGEPQHF. CDR3 DNA sequence: TGTGCCAGCAGCTCGGACGGAGGCCGGGGGGAGCCCCAGCATTTT. The chain has TRBV7-9 and TRBJ1-5; tentative D call: TRBD1 (5 bases). The CDR3 is made up of 15 amino acids. From germline, CDR1 is SEHNR and CDR2 FQNEAQ (reference sequence). Between the trimmed V and J ends, which lost 4 bases and 8 bases, there was a span of 18 bases. Filled out from reference TRBV7-9 and TRBJ1-5, the complete variable domain reads DTGVSQNPRHKITKRGQNVTFRCDPISEHNRLYWYRQTLGQGPEFLTYFQNEAQLEKSRLLSDRFSAERPKGSFSTLEIQRTEQGDSAMYLCASSSDGGRGEPQHFGDGTRLSIL.

The V gene is TRBV4-1, the J gene TRBJ1-1; 7 nucleotides line up with TRBD1. The CDR3 is 17 residues long. In germline, CDR1 is MGHRA, CDR2 YSYEKL. Trimming at V came to 1 base and at J to 2 bases, leaving 10 bases not matched to a gene. In DNA form, the CDR3 reads TGCGCCAGCAGCCAAGGCCCTCGGGACAGTACCAACACTGAAGCTTTCTTT. Amino acids: CASSQGPRDSTNTEAFF.

J is TRBJ2-5 and V is TRBV7-2; 10 bases are a match to TRBD1. V lost 4 bases to trimming and J lost 4 bases; unmatched junction nucleotides: 6. The CDR3 sequence is 15 residues long. The germline V gene encodes CDR1 SGHTA and CDR2 FQGNSA. DNA for the CDR3: TGTGCCAGCAGCTCGACAGGGGGCTCGACAGAGACCCAGTACTTC. It codes for CASSSTGGSTETQYF.

The chain employs TRBV4-2 and TRBJ2-3, with 8 bases aligning to TRBD1. Trimming took 1 base from V and 1 from J; bases not matched to a gene: 4. CDR1 and CDR2 from the germline V gene are LGHNA and YNFKEQ. The CDR3 loop spans 16 amino acids. The CDR3 DNA follows: TGTGCCAGCAGCCAAGGCCAGGGGGCCGGCACAGATACGCAGTATTTT. Its protein product is CASSQGQGAGTDTQYF.

The rearrangement uses TRBV4-1 and TRBJ1-6; TRBD1 matches 10 bases. Germline CDR1 and CDR2: MGHRA and YSYEKL. The ends lost 0 bases at V and 5 bases at J; junction bases unmatched: 4. The CDR3 spans 17 residues. Here the CDR3 reads CASSQDQDRGNNSPLHF. CDR3 nucleotides: TGCGCCAGCAGCCAAGATCAGGACAGGGGGAATAATTCACCCCTCCACTTT.

The rearrangement uses TRBV5-4 and TRBJ2-3; 12 positions agree with TRBD2. Germline values: CDR1 SGHNT, CDR2 YYREEE (reference sequence). The length of the CDR3 is 17 residues. Trimming took 0 bases from V and 0 from J; bases not matched to a gene: 2. CDR3 DNA sequence: TGTGCCAGCAGCTTGGGACTAGCGGGAGCCAGCACAGATACGCAGTATTTT. Translation: CASSLGLAGASTDTQYF.

The rearrangement links TRBV5-1 to TRBJ2-1, with no clear D. CDR3 length: 14 residues. Germline V gene data show CDR1 as SGHRS and CDR2 as YFSETQ. Trimming cost V 0 bases and J 7 bases, with 11 bases left between them. The CDR3 nucleotides read TGCGCCAGCAGCTTGGAACCGCAGAGGAATGAGCAGTTCTTC. Amino acids: CASSLEPQRNEQFF. Looking up the rest from reference TRBV5-1 and TRBJ2-1 gives the full variable domain: KAGVTQTPRYLIKTRGQQVTLSCSPISGHRSVSWYQQTPGQGLQFLFEYFSETQRNKGNFPGRFSGRQFSNSRSEMNVSTLELGDSALYLCASSLEPQRNEQFFGPGTRLTVL.

V gene TRBV6-6 combines with J gene TRBJ2-5; no definite D call. The J call may be incorrect, as the DNA end agrees better with TRBJ2-7. Germline-derived CDR1 and CDR2 are MNHNY and SVGAGI (reference sequence). This CDR3 contains 13 residues. CDR3 amino acids: CASSPVENYEQYF. The DNA of the CDR3 is TGTGCCAGCAGCCCTGTCGAGAACTACGAGCAGTACTTC.

This clone has just one count. The chain links TRBV5-1 to TRBJ1-6; D is uncertain. In germline, CDR1 is SGHRS, CDR2 YFSETQ. The CDR3 is 13 residues long. Trimming left V 4 bases short and J 8 bases short, with 10 bases between. CDR3 sequence reads: CASSTEADSPLHF. The CDR3 DNA reads TGCGCCAGCAGCACCGAGGCGGATTCACCCCTCCACTTT.

This chain connects TRBV6-1 to TRBJ2-1, with a tentative D call TRBD2 (5 bases). V shed 8 bases and J shed 1 base, with 12 bases lying between them. CDR3 size: 14 residues. CDR1 and CDR2 (germline): MNHNS, SASEGT. The CDR3 DNA reads TGTGCCAGCCTTAGCGCGAATTCCTACAATGAGCAGTTCTTC. Protein: CASLSANSYNEQFF.

The chain employs TRBV7-9 and TRBJ2-3; TRBD1 matches at 8 bases. Trimming took 5 bases from V and 4 from J; bases not matched to a gene: 5. The CDR3 runs to 14 residues. The germline V gene has CDR1 SEHNR and CDR2 FQNEAQ (reference sequence). The CDR3 is CASSQGQGPDTQYF. DNA of the CDR3: TGTGCCAGCAGCCAAGGACAGGGCCCAGATACGCAGTATTTT.

J is TRBJ2-1 and V is TRBV7-9; 9 bases fit TRBD2. Germline CDR1 is SEHNR and CDR2 is FQNEAQ (reference sequence). Germline trimming cut 5 bases from V and 15 bases from J; bases unmatched to any gene: 5. This CDR3 has 11 amino acids. CDR3 sequence (DNA): TGTGCCAGCAGCACCCTAGCGGGACCGTTCTTC. Protein product: CASSTLAGPFF.

V and J are TRBV5-1 and TRBJ2-3, with 9 bases matching TRBD2. The CDR3 consists of 16 residues. Per the germline V gene, CDR1 is SGHRS and CDR2 is YFSETQ. Trimming at V came to 0 bases and at J to 8 bases, leaving 10 bases not matched to a gene. In DNA form, the CDR3 reads TGCGCCAGCAGCTTGGGACTAGCGGAGCCTGGGAGTACGCAGTATTTT. It is translated as CASSLGLAEPGSTQYF.